This TCR beta chain originates from a study of blood T cell repertoires in COVID-19. Turning to the study itself: Samples of COVID-19 (acute and convalescent) were obtained from the United States, Italy and Spain. Nucleic acid was either cDNA or gDNA, and it came from T cells, B-cell-depleted T cells, or PBMCs.

The germline V and J ends were trimmed by 3 bases and 4 bases, with 7 bases remaining between them. This CDR3 region has 13 residues. CDR1 and CDR2 (germline): LNHDA, SQIVND (reference sequence). In the original processing: Amplifying reference gene primers gave estimates of nucleated cell counts. Method: immunoSEQ multiplex PCR; TCRdb's copy keeps in-frame clones and lacks some. The V and J calls and clone size come from that table; D and trimming were worked out from the DNA. Of about 250,000 clones listed, just under 85% are singletons. What was sequenced was peripheral blood. This chain uses TRBV19 with TRBJ1-3; D remains ambiguous. This clonotype originated in an elderly man with acute or convalescent COVID-19. DNA for the CDR3: TGTGCCAGTAGTATCGGGAGAGGAAACACCATATATTTT. Its protein is CASSIGRGNTIYF. Supplemented by reference TRBV19 and TRBJ1-3, the full variable domain reads DGGITQSPKYLFRKEGQNVTLSCEQNLNHDAMYWYRQDPGQGLRLIYYSQIVNDFQKGDIAEGYSVSREKKESFPLTVTSAQKNPTAFYLCASSIGRGNTIYFGEGSWLTVV.